This T cell receptor beta chain was captured by sequencing in a study of cytomegalovirus exposure and HLA in healthy donors. Looking at the study overall: Earlier findings included about 120 million unique TCR beta sequences obtained from approximately 170 million T cells.

Whole-study findings and limits: The study designated 150 or so TCR beta chains cytomegalovirus-associated. The productive fraction for most TCR beta V segments was about 87% or about 30% in an earlier analysis.

Only a few counts were recorded for this clone. What it recognizes is unknown. Though probably carrying unrecorded immune exposures, donors were nominally healthy at sampling. 60 Vbeta and 13 Jbeta primers were used in PCR. Repertoires were generated with immunoSEQ multiplex PCR, while TCRdb's copy carries only in-frame clones and drops some. The profile shows 150,000 to 190,000 clones, roughly 80% of them singletons. This receptor was identified in a young man in good health and CMV-seronegative. Material for sequencing was PBMCs.

The CDR3 sequence is CASRAGTSGSYNEQFF. CDR3 nucleotide sequence: TGTGCCAGCAGAGCCGGGACTAGCGGCTCCTACAATGAGCAGTTCTTC. The chain combines TRBV27 with TRBJ2-1; 11 bases map to TRBD2. This CDR3 has 16 amino acids. Germline V CDR1 and CDR2: MNHEY, SMNVEV (reference sequence). Trimming cost V 6 bases and J 0 bases; bases outside gene matches: 4.